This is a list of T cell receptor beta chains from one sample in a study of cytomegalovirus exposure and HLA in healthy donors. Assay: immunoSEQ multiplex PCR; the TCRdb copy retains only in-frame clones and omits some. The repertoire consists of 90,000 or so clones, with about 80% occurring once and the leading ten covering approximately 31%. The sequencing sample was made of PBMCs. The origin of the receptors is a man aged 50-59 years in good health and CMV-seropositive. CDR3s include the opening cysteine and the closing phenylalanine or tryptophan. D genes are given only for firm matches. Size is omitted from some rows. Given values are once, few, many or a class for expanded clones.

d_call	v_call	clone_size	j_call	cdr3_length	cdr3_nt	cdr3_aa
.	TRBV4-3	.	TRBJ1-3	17	TGCGCCAGCAGCCCCACCGCGGGGGGCAGTTCTGGAAACACCATATATTTT	CASSPTAGGSSGNTIYF
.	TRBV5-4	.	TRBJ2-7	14	TGTGCCAGCAGCTCCGGGAGCCGGCGAGGGGAGCAGTACTTC	CASSSGSRRGEQYF
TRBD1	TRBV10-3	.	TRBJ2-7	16	TGTGCCATCAGTGAGACCCAAACACAGGGGGCCAACGAGCAGTACTTC	CAISETQTQGANEQYF
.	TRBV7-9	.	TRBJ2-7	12	TGTTCCAGCAGCACCACAGGCTACGAGCAGTACTTC	CSSSTTGYEQYF
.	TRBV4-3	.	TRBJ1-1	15	TGCGCCAGCAGCTACCGCAGGGTGGAAAACACTGAAGCTTTCTTT	CASSYRRVENTEAFF
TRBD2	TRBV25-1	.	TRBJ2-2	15	TGTGCCAGCAGTGATGGGACTAGGAGGGGCGGGGAGCTGTTTTTT	CASSDGTRRGGELFF
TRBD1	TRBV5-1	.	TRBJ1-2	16	TGCGCCAGCAAAACCGGGACAGGGTTCTCCGGCTATGGCTACACCTTC	CASKTGTGFSGYGYTF
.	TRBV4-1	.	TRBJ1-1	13	TGCGCCAGCAGCCCCTCGGGCCTTTCGGAGGGTTTCTTT	CASSPSGLSEGFF
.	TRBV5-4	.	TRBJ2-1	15	TGTGCCAGCAGCTTGGGAGGGACACGGGGCAATGAGCAGTTCTTC	CASSLGGTRGNEQFF
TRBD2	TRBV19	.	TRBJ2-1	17	TGTGCCAGTAGTAAACGGACTAGCGGGACCTTGAGCGATGAGCAGTTCTTC	CASSKRTSGTLSDEQFF
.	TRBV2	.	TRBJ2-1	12	TGTGCCAGCATCACGGGATACAATGAGCAGTTCTTC	CASITGYNEQFF
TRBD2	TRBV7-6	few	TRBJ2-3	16	TGTGCCAGCAGCTACTCAAGCGGGATCTCCGCAGATACGCAGTATTTT	CASSYSSGISADTQYF
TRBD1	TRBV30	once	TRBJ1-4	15	TGTGCCTGGAGTGTACAAGGGGGCTATCGTGAAAAACTGTTTTTT	CAWSVQGGYREKLFF
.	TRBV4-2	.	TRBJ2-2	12	TGTGCCAGCAGCCCCAGTTCGGGGGAGCTGTTTTTT	CASSPSSGELFF
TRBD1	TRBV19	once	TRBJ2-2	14	TGTGCCAGTGAGAGACAGGGAAACACCGGGGAGCTGTTTTTT	CASERQGNTGELFF
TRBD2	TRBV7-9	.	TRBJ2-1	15	TGTGCCAGCAGCTTAGCTAGCGGGAGATCGTATGAGCAGTTCTTC	CASSLASGRSYEQFF
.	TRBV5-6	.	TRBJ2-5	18	TGTGCCAGCAGCCAAAGCCCACTACAGGGCACGTACGCAGAGACCCAGTACTTC	CASSQSPLQGTYAETQYF
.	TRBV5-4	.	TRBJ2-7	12	TGTGCCAGCAGCGATACAAGTCTCGAGCAGTACTTC	CASSDTSLEQYF
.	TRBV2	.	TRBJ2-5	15	TGTGCCAGCCGTCCGTTGGACCCTAAGGGGGAGACCCAGTACTTC	CASRPLDPKGETQYF
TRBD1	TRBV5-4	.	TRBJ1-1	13	TGTGCCAGCAACCAGGACAGGGAGGGTGAAGCTTTCTTT	CASNQDREGEAFF
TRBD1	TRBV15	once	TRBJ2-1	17	TGTGCCACCAGAGGGACAGGGGGCTACACTATGGGGGATGAGCAGTTCTTC	CATRGTGGYTMGDEQFF
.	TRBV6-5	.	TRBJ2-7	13	TGTGCCAGCACACGGACGGGATCCTACGAGCAGTACTTC	CASTRTGSYEQYF
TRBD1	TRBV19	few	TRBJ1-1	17	TGTGCCAGTAGTACCCTATTCCGACAGGGAGCGAACACTGAAGCTTTCTTT	CASSTLFRQGANTEAFF
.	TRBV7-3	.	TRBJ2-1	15	TGTGCCAGCAGCTTAGGTACAGCCTCGGTCAATGAGCAGTTCTTC	CASSLGTASVNEQFF
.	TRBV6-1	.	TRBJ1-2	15	TGTGCCAGCAGTGAATCGACAACACCTAACTATGGCTACACCTTC	CASSESTTPNYGYTF
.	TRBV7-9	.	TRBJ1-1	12	TGTTCCAGCAGCCGCAATACAGCTGAAGCTTTCTTT	CSSSRNTAEAFF
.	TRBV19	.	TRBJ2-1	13	TGTGCCAGTAGTCCCAGGGCAGCCCCTGAGCAGTTCTTC	CASSPRAAPEQFF
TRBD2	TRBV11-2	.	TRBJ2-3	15	TGTGCCAGCAGCAGGGGCGGGAGGGGCTCAGATACGCAGTATTTT	CASSRGGRGSDTQYF
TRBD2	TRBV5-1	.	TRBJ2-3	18	TGCGCCAGCAGCCCCCAGCGGGAGTTGCTATTCGGCACAGATACGCAGTATTTT	CASSPQRELLFGTDTQYF
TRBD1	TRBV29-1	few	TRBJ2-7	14	TGCAGCGCCGTAGGGGGACAGGGGGCTGTCGAGCAGTACTTC	CSAVGGQGAVEQYF
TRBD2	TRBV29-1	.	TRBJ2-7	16	TGCAGCGTATCTAGCGGGAGGGCCCGACGTTCATACGAGCAGTACTTC	CSVSSGRARRSYEQYF
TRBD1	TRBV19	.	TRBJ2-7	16	TGTGCCAGCAGCCCCGAGTTCGGACAGGGGATTCACGAGCAGTACTTC	CASSPEFGQGIHEQYF
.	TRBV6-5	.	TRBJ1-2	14	TGTGCCAGCAGGCAACTAATATTCCCGGGAGGCTACACCTTC	CASRQLIFPGGYTF
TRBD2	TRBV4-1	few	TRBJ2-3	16	TGCGCCAGCAGCCAGCAGACTAGCGGCTACACAGATACGCAGTATTTT	CASSQQTSGYTDTQYF
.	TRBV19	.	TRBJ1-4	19	TGTGCCAGTAGTAGAAAATGGGGAGGAACCATTAACACTAATGAAAAACTGTTTTTT	CASSRKWGGTINTNEKLFF
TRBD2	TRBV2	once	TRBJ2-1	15	TGTGCCAGCAGTGTTATAAGACTAGCGGGAGTTGAGCAGTTCTTC	CASSVIRLAGVEQFF
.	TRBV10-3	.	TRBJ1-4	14	TGTGCCATCAGCGAGACGGGGGGATGGGAAAAACTGTTTTTT	CAISETGGWEKLFF
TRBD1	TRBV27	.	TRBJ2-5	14	TGTGCCAGCAGCTCAGGGGGCGATTTCGAGACCCAGTACTTC	CASSSGGDFETQYF
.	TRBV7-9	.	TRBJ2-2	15	TGTGCCAGCAGCGCCCGGACTACGTACACCGGGGAGCTGTTTTTT	CASSARTTYTGELFF
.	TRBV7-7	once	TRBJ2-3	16	TGTGCTAGCAGCCCTCGGGTAGCGGAGAGCACAGATACGCAGTATTTT	CASSPRVAESTDTQYF
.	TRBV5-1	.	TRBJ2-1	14	TGCGCCAGCAGCCTAGCCCCGCGCGACAATGAGCAGTTCTTC	CASSLAPRDNEQFF
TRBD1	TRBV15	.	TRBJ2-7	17	TGTGCCACCAGCCTGAGCCCCTCGGGACAGTTGCCCTACGAGCAGTACTTC	CATSLSPSGQLPYEQYF
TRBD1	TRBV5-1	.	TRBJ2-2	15	TGCGCCAGCAGCCCACCGGGACAGGGCCCCGGGGAGCTGTTTTTT	CASSPPGQGPGELFF
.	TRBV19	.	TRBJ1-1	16	TGTGCCAGTAGTATAGACCTGGGACACATGAACACTGAAGCTTTCTTT	CASSIDLGHMNTEAFF
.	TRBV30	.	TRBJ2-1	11	TGTGCCTGGCAAACCTACAATGAGCAGTTCTTC	CAWQTYNEQFF
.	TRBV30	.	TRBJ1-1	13	TGTGCCTGGAGTGTACATTCGGGCACTGAAGCTTTCTTT	CAWSVHSGTEAFF
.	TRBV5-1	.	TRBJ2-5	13	TGCGCCAGCAGCCGAGGATCCAAAGAGACCCAGTACTTC	CASSRGSKETQYF
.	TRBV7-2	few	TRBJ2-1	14	TGTGCCAGCAGCTTGTCTAGCGAATACAATGAGCAGTTCTTC	CASSLSSEYNEQFF
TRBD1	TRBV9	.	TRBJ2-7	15	TGTGCCAGCAGCGGTTCACCGGGACAGAACTACGAGCAGTACTTC	CASSGSPGQNYEQYF
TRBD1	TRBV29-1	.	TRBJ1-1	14	TGCAGCGTTTCTACGCAGGGGGCTGGCACTGAAGCTTTCTTT	CSVSTQGAGTEAFF
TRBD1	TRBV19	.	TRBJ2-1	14	TGTGCCAGTAGGTTCCGGGACAGGGCCGTTGAGCAGTTCTTC	CASRFRDRAVEQFF
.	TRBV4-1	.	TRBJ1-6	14	TGCGCCAGCAGCCAAGTGGGGCTTAATTCACCCCTCCACTTT	CASSQVGLNSPLHF
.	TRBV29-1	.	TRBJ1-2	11	TGCAGCGTCGCGAGGGCCAATGGCTACACCTTC	CSVARANGYTF
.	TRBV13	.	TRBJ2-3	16	TGTGCCAGCAGCTTTGGGACTCCCGGTGAGGCAGATACGCAGTATTTT	CASSFGTPGEADTQYF